This section outlines one T cell receptor (beta chain) sequence together with its context. What it recognizes is unknown. Time point noted: week 47, end of study. Vaccination comprised doses that each held 300 ug of mutant IDH1 20-mer peptide, plus topical imiquimod. The data were produced by immunoSEQ multiplex PCR, yet TCRdb's version contains in-frame clones alone and is incomplete. Of fewer than 55,000 clones in the sample, about 61% were seen once. Germline V gene lookup returns CDR1 MGHDK and CDR2 SYGVNS. The CDR3 is 17 residues long. V lost 6 bases to trimming and J lost 4 bases; unmatched junction nucleotides: 8. This record belongs to a study of a mutant IDH1 vaccine in newly diagnosed glioma.

This chain joins TRBV25-1 and TRBJ2-2; 13 bases line up with TRBD2. Sequences were derived from peripheral blood mononuclear cells (PBMCs), sampled from a glioma patient whose treatment included an IDH1 peptide vaccine. This clonotype was sampled from a man aged 40-50 years with glioma. Some clones in this sample may be carry-over from other donors' samples. The CDR3 is CASSRVGLAGATGELFF. DNA for the CDR3: TGTGCCAGCAGCAGGGTAGGACTAGCGGGAGCCACCGGGGAGCTGTTTTTT.